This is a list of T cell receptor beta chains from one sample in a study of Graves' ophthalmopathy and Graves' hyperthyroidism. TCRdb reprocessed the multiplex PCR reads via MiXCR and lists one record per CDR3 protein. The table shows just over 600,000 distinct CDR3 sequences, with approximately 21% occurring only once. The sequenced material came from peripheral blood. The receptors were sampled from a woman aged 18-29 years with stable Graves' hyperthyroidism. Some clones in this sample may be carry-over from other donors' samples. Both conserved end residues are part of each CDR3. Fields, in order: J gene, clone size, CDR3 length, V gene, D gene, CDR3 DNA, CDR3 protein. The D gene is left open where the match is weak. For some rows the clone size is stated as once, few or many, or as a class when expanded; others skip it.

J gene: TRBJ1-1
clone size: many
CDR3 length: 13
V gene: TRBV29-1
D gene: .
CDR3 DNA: TGCAGCATTGTTCCAGGGGTCTCCACTGAAGCTTTCTTT
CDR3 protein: CSIVPGVSTEAFF

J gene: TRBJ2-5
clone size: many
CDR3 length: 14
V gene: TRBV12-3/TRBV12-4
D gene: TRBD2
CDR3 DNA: TGTGCCAGCAGATCGAGCGGGAGCAAAGAGACCCAGTACTTC
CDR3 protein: CASRSSGSKETQYF

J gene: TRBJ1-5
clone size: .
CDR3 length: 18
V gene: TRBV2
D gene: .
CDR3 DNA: TGTGCCAGCAGTGAAAGGTGGTTGGGGGGAAACGTGAGACAGCCCCAGCATTTT
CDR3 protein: CASSERWLGGNVRQPQHF

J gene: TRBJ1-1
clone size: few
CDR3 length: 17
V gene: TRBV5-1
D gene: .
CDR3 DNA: TGCGCCAGCAGCTCCTGGTCTCTGCGCGTGGGGAACACTGAAGCTTTCTTT
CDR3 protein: CASSSWSLRVGNTEAFF

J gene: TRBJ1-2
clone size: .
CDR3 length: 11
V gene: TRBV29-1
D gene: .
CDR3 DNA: TGCAGCGTTGAGGTCCAGGGAGGCTACACCTTC
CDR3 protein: CSVEVQGGYTF

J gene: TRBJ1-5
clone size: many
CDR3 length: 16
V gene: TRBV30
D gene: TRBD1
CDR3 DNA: TGTGCCTGGAGTATGGGAGGGGGCCCCCCCAATCAGCCCCAGCATTTT
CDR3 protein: CAWSMGGGPPNQPQHF

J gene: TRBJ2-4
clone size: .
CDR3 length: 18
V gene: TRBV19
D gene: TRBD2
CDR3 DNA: TGTGCCAGTAGTGCGGGACTAGCGGGAGGTCTAGCCAAAAACATTCAGTACTTC
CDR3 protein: CASSAGLAGGLAKNIQYF

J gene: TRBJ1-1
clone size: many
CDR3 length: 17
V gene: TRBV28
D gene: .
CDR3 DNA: TGTGCCAGCAGTTCTTTCTTCCTACACGGGGAGAACACTGAAGCTTTCTTT
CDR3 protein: CASSSFFLHGENTEAFF

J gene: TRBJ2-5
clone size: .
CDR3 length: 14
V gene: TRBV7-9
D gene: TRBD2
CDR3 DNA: TGTGCCAGCAGCTACGACCTCGGGAGGGAGACCCAGTACTTC
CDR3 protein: CASSYDLGRETQYF

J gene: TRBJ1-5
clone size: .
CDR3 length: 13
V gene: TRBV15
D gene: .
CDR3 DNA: TGTGCCACCAGCAGAGAGGGGGGTCAGCCCCAGCATTTT
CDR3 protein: CATSREGGQPQHF

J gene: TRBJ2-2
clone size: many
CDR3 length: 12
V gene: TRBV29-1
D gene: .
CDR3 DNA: TGCAGCGTTTTCCAGAACACCGGGGAGCTGTTTTTT
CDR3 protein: CSVFQNTGELFF

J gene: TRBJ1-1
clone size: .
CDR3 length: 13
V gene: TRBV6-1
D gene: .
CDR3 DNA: TGTGCCAGCGATGTTGGGTTGAACACTGAAGCTTTCTTT
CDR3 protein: CASDVGLNTEAFF

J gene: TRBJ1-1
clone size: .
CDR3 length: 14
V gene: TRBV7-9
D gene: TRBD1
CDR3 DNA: TGTGCCAGCAGCCCCCGGGACAGGGGACCTGAAGCTTTCTTT
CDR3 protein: CASSPRDRGPEAFF

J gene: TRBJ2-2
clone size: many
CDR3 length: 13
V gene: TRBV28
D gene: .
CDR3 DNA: TGTGCCAGCAGTCTCTCGGGCACCGGGGAGCTGTTTTTT
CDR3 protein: CASSLSGTGELFF

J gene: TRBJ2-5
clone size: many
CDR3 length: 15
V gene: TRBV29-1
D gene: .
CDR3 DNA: TGCAGCGTTGGTGGGTCTAGCCACCAACAAGAGACCCAGTACTTC
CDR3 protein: CSVGGSSHQQETQYF

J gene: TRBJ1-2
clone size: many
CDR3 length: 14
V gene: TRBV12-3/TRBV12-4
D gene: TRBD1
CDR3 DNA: TGTGCCAGCAGCCCTTCGACAGGGACCTATGGCTACACCTTC
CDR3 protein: CASSPSTGTYGYTF

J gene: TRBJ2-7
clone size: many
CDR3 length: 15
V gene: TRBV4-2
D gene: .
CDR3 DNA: TGTGCCAGCAGCCCCCGCGGGCAGACCCGTCCTGAGCAGTACTTC
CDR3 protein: CASSPRGQTRPEQYF

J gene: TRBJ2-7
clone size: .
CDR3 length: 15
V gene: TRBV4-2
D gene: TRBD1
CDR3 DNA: TGTGCCAGCAGGGAGAGGGACAGCTATAACTACGAGCAGTACTTC
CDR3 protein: CASRERDSYNYEQYF

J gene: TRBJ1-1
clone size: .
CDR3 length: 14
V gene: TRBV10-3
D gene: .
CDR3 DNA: TGTGCCATCAGTGTAGGCAGCATGAACACTGAAGCTTTCTTT
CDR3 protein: CAISVGSMNTEAFF

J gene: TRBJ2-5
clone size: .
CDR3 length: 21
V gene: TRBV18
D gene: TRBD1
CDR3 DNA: TGTGCCAGCTCACCACCGGCCTCGGATTGGGACAGGGAAGAGGGGAGAGAGACCCAGTACTTC
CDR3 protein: CASSPPASDWDREEGRETQYF

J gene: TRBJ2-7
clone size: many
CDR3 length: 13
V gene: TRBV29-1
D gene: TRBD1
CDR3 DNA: TGCAGCGTTGATAGGGGACAGCCCTACGAGCAGTACTTC
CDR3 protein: CSVDRGQPYEQYF

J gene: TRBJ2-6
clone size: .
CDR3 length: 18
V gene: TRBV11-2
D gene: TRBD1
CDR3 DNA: TGTGCCAGCAGCTTAGTTGTATGGACAGGGCCTGGGGCCAACGTCCTGACTTTC
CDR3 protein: CASSLVVWTGPGANVLTF

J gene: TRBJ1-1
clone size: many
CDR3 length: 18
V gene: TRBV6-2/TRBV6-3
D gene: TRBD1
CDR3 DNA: TGTGCCAGCAGTTACTCGTCGGGACAGGTCACCATGAACACTGAAGCTTTCTTT
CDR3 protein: CASSYSSGQVTMNTEAFF

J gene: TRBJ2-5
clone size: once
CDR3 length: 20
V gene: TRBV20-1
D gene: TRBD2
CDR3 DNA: TGCAGTGCTAGGATGGCCGTCTTAGGGCTAGCGGGAGGGCCGCGGGAGACCCAGTACTTC
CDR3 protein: CSARMAVLGLAGGPRETQYF

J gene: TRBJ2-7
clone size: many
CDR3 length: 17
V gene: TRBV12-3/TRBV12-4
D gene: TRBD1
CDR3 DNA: TGTGCCAGCAGTTTTAGTATTCGGGACAGGATATCTTACGAGCAGTACTTC
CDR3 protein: CASSFSIRDRISYEQYF

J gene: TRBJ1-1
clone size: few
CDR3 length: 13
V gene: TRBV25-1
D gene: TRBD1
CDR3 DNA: TGTGCCAGCAGTGCATCAGGGGGATCTGAAGCTTTCTTT
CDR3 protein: CASSASGGSEAFF

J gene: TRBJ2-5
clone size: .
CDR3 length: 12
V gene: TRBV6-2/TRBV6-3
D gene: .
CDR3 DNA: TGTGCCAGCAGGAATAAGGGGGAGACCCAGTACTTC
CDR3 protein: CASRNKGETQYF

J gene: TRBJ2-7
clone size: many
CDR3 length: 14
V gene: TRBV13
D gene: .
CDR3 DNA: TGTGCCAGCAGCCCCCGAAAGATAGTCTACGAGCAGTACTTC
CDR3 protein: CASSPRKIVYEQYF

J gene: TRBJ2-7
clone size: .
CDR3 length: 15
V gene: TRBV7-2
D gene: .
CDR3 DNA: TGTGCCAGCAGCTTAGAGCACGGGGGACGGTACGAGCAGTACTTC
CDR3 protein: CASSLEHGGRYEQYF

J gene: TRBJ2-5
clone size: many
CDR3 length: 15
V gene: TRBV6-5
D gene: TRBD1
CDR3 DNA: TGTGCCAGCAGCCCCGGACAGGGTAGCCCAGAGACCCAGTACTTC
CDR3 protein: CASSPGQGSPETQYF

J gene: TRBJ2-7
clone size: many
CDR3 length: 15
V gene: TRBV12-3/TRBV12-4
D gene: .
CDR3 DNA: TGTGCCAGCAGTTTAAGTACGGGCGTGAGGAGCAAGCAGTACTTC
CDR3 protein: CASSLSTGVRSKQYF

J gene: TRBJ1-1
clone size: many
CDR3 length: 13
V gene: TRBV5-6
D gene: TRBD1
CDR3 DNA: TGTGCCAGCAGCCACACAGGGGGCACTGAAGCTTTCTTT
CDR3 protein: CASSHTGGTEAFF

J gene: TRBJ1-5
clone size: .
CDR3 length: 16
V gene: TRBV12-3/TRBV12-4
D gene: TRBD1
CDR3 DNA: TGTGCCAGCAGTTTTGCAGGGGGAAATCGCAATCAGCCCCAGCATTTT
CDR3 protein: CASSFAGGNRNQPQHF

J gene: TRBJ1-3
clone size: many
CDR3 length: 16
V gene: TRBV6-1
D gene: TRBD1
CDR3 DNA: TGTGCCAGCAGTAGATTAACAGGGGGCTCTGGAAACACCATATATTTT
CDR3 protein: CASSRLTGGSGNTIYF

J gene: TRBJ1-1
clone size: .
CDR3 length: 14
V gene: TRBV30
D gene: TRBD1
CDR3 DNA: TGTGCCTGGCACCCGGGACAGGATAACACTGAAGCTTTCTTT
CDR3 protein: CAWHPGQDNTEAFF

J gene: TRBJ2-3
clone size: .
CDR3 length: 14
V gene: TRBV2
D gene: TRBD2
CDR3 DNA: TGTGCCAGCAGTGATCGGGGGGGCCAAGATACGCAGTATTTT
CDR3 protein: CASSDRGGQDTQYF

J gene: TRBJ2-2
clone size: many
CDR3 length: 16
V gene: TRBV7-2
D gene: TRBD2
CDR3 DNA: TGTGCCAGCAGCTTAGCACTAGCGGGAAACACCGGGGAGCTGTTTTTT
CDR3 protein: CASSLALAGNTGELFF

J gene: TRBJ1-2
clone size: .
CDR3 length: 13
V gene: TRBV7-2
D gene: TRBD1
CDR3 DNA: TGTGCCAGCAGCTCTGACAGGGGGTTGGGCTACACCTTC
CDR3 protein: CASSSDRGLGYTF

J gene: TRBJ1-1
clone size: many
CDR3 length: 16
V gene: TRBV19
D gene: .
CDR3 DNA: TGTGCCAGTAGTATCGGGGCAGGGAGAACGAACACTGAAGCTTTCTTT
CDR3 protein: CASSIGAGRTNTEAFF

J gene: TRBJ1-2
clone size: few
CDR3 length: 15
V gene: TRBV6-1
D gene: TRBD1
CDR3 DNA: TGTGCCAGCAGGGGACAGGGGCTTACTAACTATGGCTACACCTTC
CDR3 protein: CASRGQGLTNYGYTF

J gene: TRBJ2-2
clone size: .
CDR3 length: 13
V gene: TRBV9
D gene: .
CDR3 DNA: TGTGCCAGCAGCGTAGGATCCACCTGGGAGCTGTTTTTT
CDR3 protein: CASSVGSTWELFF

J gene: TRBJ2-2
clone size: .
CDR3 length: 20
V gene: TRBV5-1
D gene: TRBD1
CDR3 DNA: TGCGCCAGCAGCTTATCCGGGACAGGGGCCGGAGCGGCGAACACCGGGGAGCTGTTTTTT
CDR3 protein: CASSLSGTGAGAANTGELFF

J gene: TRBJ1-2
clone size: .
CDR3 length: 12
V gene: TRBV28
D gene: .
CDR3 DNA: TGTGCCAGCAGTTTCCGGGCTAGTGGCTACACCTTC
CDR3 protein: CASSFRASGYTF

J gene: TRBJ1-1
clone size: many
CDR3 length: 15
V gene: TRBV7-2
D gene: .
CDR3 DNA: TGTGCCAGCAGCTACCGGACGGTAATGAACACTGAAGCTTTCTTT
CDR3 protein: CASSYRTVMNTEAFF

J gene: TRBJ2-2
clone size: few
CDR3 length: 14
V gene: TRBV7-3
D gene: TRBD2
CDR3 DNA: TGTGCCAGCACCCCGGGGGGGAACACCGGGGAGCTGTTTTTT
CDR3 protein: CASTPGGNTGELFF

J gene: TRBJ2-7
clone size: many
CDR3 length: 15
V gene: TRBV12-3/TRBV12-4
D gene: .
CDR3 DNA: TGTGCCAGCAGTTCCGACGCCCAACTAGCCTTCGAGCAGTACTTC
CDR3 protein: CASSSDAQLAFEQYF

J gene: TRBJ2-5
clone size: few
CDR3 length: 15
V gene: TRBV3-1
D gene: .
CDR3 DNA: TGTGCCAGCAGCCAAGATGAGGACCATCAAGAGACCCAGTACTTC
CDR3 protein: CASSQDEDHQETQYF

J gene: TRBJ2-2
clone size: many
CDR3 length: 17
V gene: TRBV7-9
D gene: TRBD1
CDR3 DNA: TGTGCCAGCAGCTTAGTTGTGGGACAGCAATACACCGGGGAGCTGTTTTTT
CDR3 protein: CASSLVVGQQYTGELFF

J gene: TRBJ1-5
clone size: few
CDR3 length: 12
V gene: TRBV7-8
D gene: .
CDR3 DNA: TGTGCCAGCAGCTTTAGCTCTGAGCCCCAGCATTTT
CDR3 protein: CASSFSSEPQHF

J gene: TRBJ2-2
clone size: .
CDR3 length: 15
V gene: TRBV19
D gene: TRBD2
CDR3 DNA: TGTGCCAGTAGTAAGGGACTAGCGAACACCGGGGAGCTGTTTTTT
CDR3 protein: CASSKGLANTGELFF

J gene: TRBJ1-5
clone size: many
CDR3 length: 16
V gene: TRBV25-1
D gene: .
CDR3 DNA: TGTGCCAGCAGTGAAGGGGGCGGATATAGCAATCAGCCCCAGCATTTT
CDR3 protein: CASSEGGGYSNQPQHF

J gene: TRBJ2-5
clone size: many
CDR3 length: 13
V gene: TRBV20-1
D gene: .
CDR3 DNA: TGCAGTGCTAGACATATATCGGGGGAGACCCAGTACTTC
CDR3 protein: CSARHISGETQYF

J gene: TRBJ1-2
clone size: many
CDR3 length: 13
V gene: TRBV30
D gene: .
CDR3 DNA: TGTGCCTGGAGTCGACAGCAAGACTATGGCTACACCTTC
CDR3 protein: CAWSRQQDYGYTF

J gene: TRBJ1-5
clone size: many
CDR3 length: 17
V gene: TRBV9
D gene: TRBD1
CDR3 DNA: TGTGCCAGCAGCGTAGTCCCCGCGAGGGGGCATAATCAGCCCCAGCATTTT
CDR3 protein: CASSVVPARGHNQPQHF